The rows below give T cell receptor beta chains drawn from one sample of a study of cytomegalovirus exposure and HLA in healthy donors. Assay: immunoSEQ multiplex PCR; the TCRdb copy retains only in-frame clones and omits some. The table has 110,000 to 150,000 clones, 60% to 85% seen once. The specimen sequenced was PBMCs. Every receptor here comes from a man between 18 and 35 years old in good health and CMV-seronegative. The CDR3 runs from the conserved cysteine through the conserved F or W. D genes are given only for firm matches. Some rows mark clone size as missing; the rest say once, few, many or name a class of expanded clone.

D gene: -
J gene: TRBJ1-5
clone size: -
V gene: TRBV18
CDR3 protein: CASSARTVNSNQPQHF
CDR3 DNA: TGTGCCAGCTCCGCCAGGACAGTAAATAGCAATCAGCCCCAGCATTTT

D gene: -
J gene: TRBJ1-1
clone size: once
V gene: TRBV19
CDR3 protein: CASSIYEMETEAFF
CDR3 DNA: TGTGCCAGTAGTATTTACGAAATGGAGACTGAAGCTTTCTTT

D gene: -
J gene: TRBJ1-6
clone size: -
V gene: TRBV27
CDR3 protein: CASSLSPVFYNSPLHF
CDR3 DNA: TGTGCCAGCAGTTTATCCCCGGTTTTCTATAATTCACCCCTCCACTTT

D gene: TRBD2
J gene: TRBJ2-3
clone size: -
V gene: TRBV7-9
CDR3 protein: CASSVAGEGDTQYF
CDR3 DNA: TGTGCCAGCAGCGTAGCGGGAGAGGGTGATACGCAGTATTTT

D gene: TRBD2
J gene: TRBJ2-7
clone size: -
V gene: TRBV6-6
CDR3 protein: CASSTLAGMYEQYF
CDR3 DNA: TGTGCCAGCAGTACCCTAGCGGGAATGTACGAGCAGTACTTC

D gene: -
J gene: TRBJ2-1
clone size: -
V gene: TRBV30
CDR3 protein: CAWSGSSYNEQFF
CDR3 DNA: TGTGCCTGGAGCGGGAGCTCCTACAATGAGCAGTTCTTC

D gene: -
J gene: TRBJ1-5
clone size: -
V gene: TRBV28
CDR3 protein: CASSLTVSRNSNQPQHF
CDR3 DNA: TGTGCCAGCAGTTTAACGGTCTCCAGGAATAGCAATCAGCCCCAGCATTTT

D gene: TRBD1
J gene: TRBJ2-7
clone size: -
V gene: TRBV5-1
CDR3 protein: CASTEGTRGLYEQYF
CDR3 DNA: TGCGCCAGCACCGAGGGGACCAGGGGGCTTTACGAGCAGTACTTC

D gene: -
J gene: TRBJ2-7
clone size: -
V gene: TRBV5-6
CDR3 protein: CASSLWQYPPWEQYF
CDR3 DNA: TGTGCCAGCAGCTTGTGGCAGTATCCTCCCTGGGAGCAGTACTTC

D gene: -
J gene: TRBJ2-3
clone size: few
V gene: TRBV28
CDR3 protein: CASSLYEGGADTQYF
CDR3 DNA: TGTGCCAGCAGTTTATACGAAGGAGGCGCAGATACGCAGTATTTT

D gene: TRBD1
J gene: TRBJ2-5
clone size: -
V gene: TRBV28
CDR3 protein: CASSFRDRIQETQYF
CDR3 DNA: TGTGCCAGCAGTTTCCGGGACAGGATCCAAGAGACCCAGTACTTC

D gene: -
J gene: TRBJ2-7
clone size: -
V gene: TRBV28
CDR3 protein: CASSPLQVSSYEQYF
CDR3 DNA: TGTGCCAGCAGCCCGCTGCAGGTTAGCTCCTACGAGCAGTACTTC

D gene: -
J gene: TRBJ2-5
clone size: -
V gene: TRBV12-5
CDR3 protein: CASGLVRDGEETQYF
CDR3 DNA: TGTGCTAGTGGTTTGGTGCGTGACGGAGAAGAGACCCAGTACTTC

D gene: -
J gene: TRBJ2-1
clone size: -
V gene: TRBV7-3
CDR3 protein: CASSLQGAYNEQFF
CDR3 DNA: TGTGCCAGCAGCTTACAGGGTGCCTACAATGAGCAGTTCTTC

D gene: TRBD2
J gene: TRBJ2-1
clone size: -
V gene: TRBV7-9
CDR3 protein: CASSLGGLAEYNEQFF
CDR3 DNA: TGTGCCAGCAGCTTAGGGGGACTAGCGGAATACAATGAGCAGTTCTTC

D gene: TRBD1
J gene: TRBJ2-7
clone size: -
V gene: TRBV6-5
CDR3 protein: CASSRQGYEQYF
CDR3 DNA: TGTGCCAGCAGCCGACAGGGATACGAGCAGTACTTC

D gene: TRBD2
J gene: TRBJ2-5
clone size: once
V gene: TRBV7-9
CDR3 protein: CASSQLSGGTIETQYF
CDR3 DNA: TGTGCCAGCAGCCAGTTGAGCGGGGGGACGATTGAGACCCAGTACTTC

D gene: TRBD2
J gene: TRBJ2-3
clone size: -
V gene: TRBV6-1
CDR3 protein: CASSEARGGADTQYF
CDR3 DNA: TGTGCCAGCAGTGAAGCGCGCGGGGGGGCAGATACGCAGTATTTT

D gene: TRBD2
J gene: TRBJ2-7
clone size: -
V gene: TRBV11-3
CDR3 protein: CASSTSGGLAGTSIRRQYF
CDR3 DNA: TGTGCCAGCAGCACGAGCGGGGGGTTAGCGGGAACGAGCATTAGGAGGCAGTACTTC

D gene: -
J gene: TRBJ1-1
clone size: -
V gene: TRBV19
CDR3 protein: CASSIGTAMNTEAFF
CDR3 DNA: TGTGCCAGTAGTATAGGGACAGCGATGAACACTGAAGCTTTCTTT

D gene: -
J gene: TRBJ1-6
clone size: -
V gene: TRBV18
CDR3 protein: CASSSTGSYNSPLHF
CDR3 DNA: TGTGCCAGCTCATCCACGGGATCCTATAATTCACCCCTCCACTTT

D gene: TRBD1
J gene: TRBJ1-4
clone size: -
V gene: TRBV6-5
CDR3 protein: CASRHDRGRDEKLFF
CDR3 DNA: TGTGCCAGCAGACACGACAGGGGGCGGGATGAAAAACTGTTTTTT

D gene: TRBD1
J gene: TRBJ1-1
clone size: -
V gene: TRBV7-8
CDR3 protein: CASSPGQGATEAFF
CDR3 DNA: TGTGCCAGCAGCCCGGGACAGGGAGCTACTGAAGCTTTCTTT

D gene: -
J gene: TRBJ2-4
clone size: -
V gene: TRBV19
CDR3 protein: CASSFSSRGVNIQYF
CDR3 DNA: TGTGCCAGTAGTTTTTCCTCCAGGGGAGTAAACATTCAGTACTTC

D gene: -
J gene: TRBJ1-2
clone size: -
V gene: TRBV7-8
CDR3 protein: CASSSEAVGGYTF
CDR3 DNA: TGTGCCAGCAGCTCGGAGGCTGTGGGTGGCTACACCTTC

D gene: -
J gene: TRBJ1-5
clone size: -
V gene: TRBV19
CDR3 protein: CSSRGLGVAVQPQHF
CDR3 DNA: TGTTCTAGTAGGGGACTGGGGGTAGCAGTTCAGCCCCAGCATTTT

D gene: -
J gene: TRBJ1-4
clone size: -
V gene: TRBV19
CDR3 protein: CASSFGRGRRTNEKLFF
CDR3 DNA: TGTGCCAGTAGTTTCGGCAGGGGAAGGAGGACTAATGAAAAACTGTTTTTT

D gene: TRBD2
J gene: TRBJ2-2
clone size: -
V gene: TRBV2
CDR3 protein: CASSSTWAGGPPGELFF
CDR3 DNA: TGTGCCAGCAGCTCCACTTGGGCGGGAGGGCCCCCCGGGGAGCTGTTTTTT

D gene: TRBD1
J gene: TRBJ1-2
clone size: -
V gene: TRBV7-9
CDR3 protein: CASSSDGQGLYGYTF
CDR3 DNA: TGTGCCAGCAGCTCGGATGGACAGGGATTGTATGGCTACACCTTC

D gene: TRBD1
J gene: TRBJ2-7
clone size: once
V gene: TRBV19
CDR3 protein: CASSYTGQGRYEQYF
CDR3 DNA: TGTGCCAGTAGTTATACGGGACAGGGTAGGTACGAGCAGTACTTC

D gene: -
J gene: TRBJ2-7
clone size: -
V gene: TRBV2
CDR3 protein: CASSEDRQSYEQYF
CDR3 DNA: TGTGCCAGCAGTGAAGACCGCCAGTCCTACGAGCAGTACTTC

D gene: TRBD1
J gene: TRBJ1-1
clone size: -
V gene: TRBV9
CDR3 protein: CASSARTGGMNTEAFF
CDR3 DNA: TGTGCCAGCAGCGCGAGGACAGGGGGGATGAACACTGAAGCTTTCTTT

D gene: TRBD2
J gene: TRBJ2-7
clone size: -
V gene: TRBV11-3
CDR3 protein: CASSLPPSGGFSYEQYF
CDR3 DNA: TGTGCCAGCAGCTTACCCCCTAGCGGGGGGTTCTCCTACGAGCAGTACTTC

D gene: -
J gene: TRBJ2-7
clone size: -
V gene: TRBV7-6
CDR3 protein: CASSPGAGEGYEQYF
CDR3 DNA: TGTGCCAGCAGCCCCGGGGCAGGGGAGGGCTACGAGCAGTACTTC

D gene: -
J gene: TRBJ2-4
clone size: -
V gene: TRBV2
CDR3 protein: CASSYLTGTPKNIQYF
CDR3 DNA: TGTGCCAGCAGTTACCTGACAGGTACCCCTAAAAACATTCAGTACTTC

D gene: -
J gene: TRBJ2-3
clone size: -
V gene: TRBV10-3
CDR3 protein: CAISGGAGGTDTQYF
CDR3 DNA: TGTGCCATCAGTGGAGGAGCCGGCGGCACAGATACGCAGTATTTT

D gene: -
J gene: TRBJ2-1
clone size: once
V gene: TRBV27
CDR3 protein: CASSWTRDSNEQFF
CDR3 DNA: TGTGCCAGCAGTTGGACTCGAGATTCCAATGAGCAGTTCTTC

D gene: -
J gene: TRBJ2-7
clone size: -
V gene: TRBV7-9
CDR3 protein: CASSSSWTASYEQYF
CDR3 DNA: TGTGCCAGCAGCTCTAGCTGGACAGCCTCCTACGAGCAGTACTTC

D gene: TRBD1
J gene: TRBJ2-5
clone size: -
V gene: TRBV5-1
CDR3 protein: CASSRWPGQEIKYF
CDR3 DNA: TGCGCCAGCAGCCGGTGGCCGGGACAGGAGATAAAATACTTC

D gene: TRBD1
J gene: TRBJ1-1
clone size: -
V gene: TRBV15
CDR3 protein: CATSTTGATEAFF
CDR3 DNA: TGTGCCACCAGCACTACAGGGGCCACTGAAGCTTTCTTT

D gene: TRBD1
J gene: TRBJ2-1
clone size: -
V gene: TRBV19
CDR3 protein: CASSIGGQGSYNEQFF
CDR3 DNA: TGTGCCAGTAGTATAGGGGGACAGGGTTCCTACAATGAGCAGTTCTTC

D gene: TRBD2
J gene: TRBJ2-2
clone size: -
V gene: TRBV10-3
CDR3 protein: CAISAAGTTNTGELFF
CDR3 DNA: TGTGCCATCAGTGCGGCCGGGACTACGAACACCGGGGAGCTGTTTTTT

D gene: -
J gene: TRBJ1-4
clone size: -
V gene: TRBV27
CDR3 protein: CASSRTGQTNEKLFF
CDR3 DNA: TGTGCCAGCAGCCGTACCGGACAGACTAATGAAAAACTGTTTTTT

D gene: -
J gene: TRBJ1-2
clone size: -
V gene: TRBV13
CDR3 protein: CASSLGRAPGPYGYTF
CDR3 DNA: TGTGCCAGCAGCTTAGGACGCGCCCCAGGGCCCTATGGCTACACCTTC

D gene: -
J gene: TRBJ1-1
clone size: -
V gene: TRBV27
CDR3 protein: CASSRMTPYTEAFF
CDR3 DNA: TGTGCCAGCAGTCGAATGACACCTTACACTGAAGCTTTCTTT

D gene: -
J gene: TRBJ2-1
clone size: -
V gene: TRBV6-5
CDR3 protein: CASSYSMARRRGEQFF
CDR3 DNA: TGTGCCAGCAGTTACTCGATGGCGCGGAGACGGGGTGAGCAGTTCTTC

D gene: TRBD2
J gene: TRBJ2-1
clone size: few
V gene: TRBV6-5
CDR3 protein: CASKLAGGSNNEQFF
CDR3 DNA: TGTGCCAGCAAGCTAGCGGGAGGATCGAACAATGAGCAGTTCTTC

D gene: -
J gene: TRBJ2-3
clone size: many
V gene: TRBV10-2
CDR3 protein: CASSVGADTQYF
CDR3 DNA: TGCGCCAGCAGTGTAGGGGCAGATACGCAGTATTTT

D gene: -
J gene: TRBJ2-7
clone size: -
V gene: TRBV18
CDR3 protein: CASSPPDHYEQYF
CDR3 DNA: TGTGCCAGCTCACCACCTGATCACTACGAGCAGTACTTC

D gene: -
J gene: TRBJ2-7
clone size: -
V gene: TRBV7-8
CDR3 protein: CASSLDPQGTGEQYF
CDR3 DNA: TGTGCCAGCAGCTTAGACCCCCAGGGAACGGGCGAGCAGTACTTC

D gene: TRBD1
J gene: TRBJ1-4
clone size: -
V gene: TRBV19
CDR3 protein: CASSMRKGQGNEKLFF
CDR3 DNA: TGTGCCAGTAGTATGCGAAAGGGACAGGGAAATGAAAAACTGTTTTTT

D gene: -
J gene: TRBJ1-2
clone size: -
V gene: TRBV6-1
CDR3 protein: CASSAQRREPGVGYTF
CDR3 DNA: TGTGCCAGCAGTGCCCAACGCAGGGAACCGGGTGTGGGCTACACCTTC

D gene: TRBD1
J gene: TRBJ2-3
clone size: -
V gene: TRBV10-1
CDR3 protein: CASSEPGTGVSTDTQYF
CDR3 DNA: TGCGCCAGCAGTGAGCCCGGGACAGGGGTTTCCACAGATACGCAGTATTTT

D gene: -
J gene: TRBJ2-7
clone size: few
V gene: TRBV28
CDR3 protein: CASSLSTLEQYF
CDR3 DNA: TGTGCCAGCAGTTTATCCACTCTCGAGCAGTACTTC

D gene: -
J gene: TRBJ2-5
clone size: -
V gene: TRBV9
CDR3 protein: CASSPSMVLAQGTQYF
CDR3 DNA: TGTGCCAGCAGCCCCTCAATGGTACTTGCGCAGGGGACCCAGTACTTC

D gene: TRBD2
J gene: TRBJ2-3
clone size: -
V gene: TRBV30
CDR3 protein: CAWSRLAAGDTQYF
CDR3 DNA: TGTGCCTGGTCTAGACTAGCGGCAGGGGATACGCAGTATTTT

D gene: -
J gene: TRBJ1-6
clone size: -
V gene: TRBV5-4
CDR3 protein: CASSPGANSPLHF
CDR3 DNA: TGTGCCAGCAGCCCGGGTGCTAATTCACCCCTCCACTTT

D gene: -
J gene: TRBJ2-5
clone size: -
V gene: TRBV23-1
CDR3 protein: CASSKVPVDSPFQETQYF
CDR3 DNA: TGCGCCAGCAGTAAAGTCCCTGTCGACAGTCCCTTCCAAGAGACCCAGTACTTC

D gene: TRBD1
J gene: TRBJ2-5
clone size: once
V gene: TRBV19
CDR3 protein: CASSRQGSIETQYF
CDR3 DNA: TGTGCCAGTAGTAGACAGGGTTCTATAGAGACCCAGTACTTC

D gene: TRBD1
J gene: TRBJ1-4
clone size: once
V gene: TRBV5-8
CDR3 protein: CASSFGTAATNEKLFF
CDR3 DNA: TGTGCCAGCAGCTTTGGGACAGCCGCAACTAATGAAAAACTGTTTTTT